Listed here are 15 T cell receptor beta chains from one sample, sequenced in a study of T cell responses to AZD1222 COVID-19 vaccine. Clones were sequenced by immunoSEQ multiplex PCR, and TCRdb holds only the in-frame ones, with some missing. The table shows fewer than 200,000 clones, with less than 90% occurring only once. Here the sequenced sample was peripheral blood, taken on day 0 of AZD1222 vaccination. Receptors were obtained from an adult in good health.

The chain links TRBV11-2 to TRBJ1-6, with D possibly being TRBD1 (6 bases). The germline CDR1 and CDR2 sequences are SGHAT and FQNNGV. This CDR3 is built from 15 residues. With 2 bases removed from V and 8 bases from J, the gap between germline ends came to 13 bases. The CDR3 loop reads CASSLSGGGYSPLHF. CDR3 DNA: TGTGCCAGCAGCTTATCCGGGGGCGGGTATTCACCCCTCCACTTT.

The chain employs TRBV3-1 (or the pseudogene TRBV3-2) and TRBJ1-6; 8 bases align to TRBD1. CDR3 length equals 17 residues. Germline V lookup: CDR1 LGHDT, CDR2 YNNKEL (reference sequence). J was trimmed by 7 bases and V by 1 base; bases with no gene match: 9. As DNA, the CDR3 is TGTGCCAGCAGCCAAGCGGGGGCGACAGGGGTAAATTCACCCCTCCACTTT. This encodes CASSQAGATGVNSPLHF.

The chain employs TRBV18 and TRBJ1-5; weak D call: TRBD1 (5 bases). The V end lost 6 bases, the J end lost 2 bases, and 8 bases lay between the germline ends. Germline-derived CDR1 and CDR2 are KGHSH and LQKENI. The CDR3 is made up of 13 amino acids. The CDR3 sequence: CASSGGGNQPQHF. In DNA, the CDR3 is TGTGCCAGCTCTGGGGGGGGCAATCAGCCCCAGCATTTT. Drawing the rest from reference TRBV18 and TRBJ1-5, the complete variable domain is NAGVMQNPRHLVRRRGQEARLRCSPMKGHSHVYWYRQLPEEGLKFMVYLQKENIIDESGMPKERFSAEFPKEGPSILRIQQVVRGDSAAYFCASSGGGNQPQHFGDGTRLSIL.

The chain has TRBV19 and TRBJ1-6, with a weak D call TRBD1 (5 bases). The germline gives CDR1 LNHDA, CDR2 SQIVND (reference sequence). The V end lost 7 bases, the J end lost 5 bases, and 12 bases lay between the germline ends. The CDR3 is 14 residues long. CDR3 region: CASTFRGDNSPLHF. CDR3 in DNA: TGTGCCAGTACTTTTAGGGGCGATAATTCACCCCTCCACTTT.

The V call is TRBV6-5, the J call TRBJ1-1; no clear D gene. The CDR3 loop spans 15 amino acids. Trimming pared 0 bases from V and 1 base from J, leaving 9 bases between. In germline, CDR1 is MNHEY, CDR2 SVGAGI. CDR3 sequence reads: CASSYSNKGNTEAFF. The CDR3, as DNA: TGTGCCAGCAGTTACTCGAACAAGGGGAACACTGAAGCTTTCTTT.

This chain connects TRBV7-8 to TRBJ1-4; no firm D call. V lost 0 bases and J lost 0, with 8 bases in between. The CDR3 is made up of 16 amino acids. Germline V gene sequence: CDR1 SGHVS, CDR2 FQNEAQ. CDR3 nucleotides: TGTGCCAGCAGCTTAGCGACACTAGCAACTAATGAAAAACTGTTTTTT. It codes for CASSLATLATNEKLFF.

The chain uses TRBV28 and TRBJ1-1; D may be TRBD1 (5 bases). This CDR3 region has 13 residues. V gave up 7 bases and J gave up 4 bases, with 13 bases separating them. CDR1 MDHEN and CDR2 SYDVKM come from the germline V gene. This CDR3 reads CASIGTFGTEAFF. In DNA, the CDR3 is TGTGCCAGCATCGGGACCTTTGGCACTGAAGCTTTCTTT.

This sequence joins TRBV4-3 and TRBJ2-2, with a possible D match to TRBD1 (6 bases). There are 16 residues in the CDR3. CDR1 and CDR2 from the germline V gene are LGHNA and YSLEER. Between the trimmed V and J ends, which lost 2 bases and 0 bases, there was a span of 10 bases. The CDR3 protein is CASSQFGTTNTGELFF. DNA of the CDR3: TGCGCCAGCAGCCAATTCGGGACAACGAACACCGGGGAGCTGTTTTTT.

The rearrangement uses TRBV30 and TRBJ1-6; D call uncertain. The CDR3 length is 16 residues. Deletions cut 3 bases from V and 0 bases from J, with 12 bases between. Germline V CDR1 and CDR2: GTSNPN, SVGIG (reference sequence). The CDR3 is CAWRGNGRSYNSPLHF. DNA of the CDR3: TGTGCCTGGAGGGGCAACGGTCGCTCCTATAATTCACCCCTCCACTTT.

V and J are TRBV10-3 and TRBJ1-4; TRBD1 might be the D (5 bases). Trimming cost V 4 bases and J 5 bases, with 8 bases left between them. Per germline, CDR1 ENHRY and CDR2 SYGVKD. The CDR3 length is 13 residues. The chain's CDR3 is CAISAQGNEKLFF. For the CDR3, the DNA is TGTGCCATCAGTGCTCAGGGAAATGAAAAACTGTTTTTT.

As concerns this clone: Mismatch with germline at one junction end may stem from a read error. The genes are TRBV18 and TRBJ1-1, with D hard to call. Germline CDR1 reads KGHSH; CDR2 reads LQKENI. The CDR3 length is 12 residues. The chain's CDR3 is CASSPGNPEAFF. In nucleotides, the CDR3 is TGTGCCAGCTCACCAGGGAACCCTGAAGCTTTCTTT.

The chain is built from TRBV18 and TRBJ2-1, with 8 nucleotides matching TRBD2. The CDR3 has 13 residues. Germline CDR1 reads KGHSH; CDR2 reads LQKENI. Germline trimming cut 3 bases from V and 6 bases from J; bases unmatched to any gene: 1. CDR3 sequence (DNA): TGTGCCAGCTCACCTGCGGGGGGCAATGAGCAGTTCTTC. Amino acid sequence: CASSPAGGNEQFF.

The chain uses TRBV12-3 or TRBV12-4 and TRBJ1-5, with D hard to call. V lost 5 bases and J 2 bases, leaving 7 bases between the germline ends. CDR3 length: 13 residues. The CDR3 DNA follows: TGTGCCAGCAGTCTAGGTCGCAATCAGCCCCAGCATTTT. Protein product: CASSLGRNQPQHF.

In DNA form, the CDR3 reads TGTGCCAGCAGCCAAGACCCTACGACTAGCGGGGGGGGTTCTCGGTTCTTC. Translation gives CASSQDPTTSGGGSRFF. The V call is TRBV3-1 (or the pseudogene TRBV3-2), the J call TRBJ2-1; 14 nucleotides align to TRBD2. Trimming cost V 0 bases and J 15 bases; bases outside gene matches: 13. The CDR3 runs 17 residues. Germline CDR1 reads LGHDT; CDR2 reads YNNKEL (reference sequence).

The V and J genes are TRBV10-2 and TRBJ1-1; TRBD1 agrees at 7 bases. Per the germline V gene, CDR1 is WSHSY and CDR2 is SAAADI. Trimming removed 0 bases from V and 3 bases from J; junction bases left unmatched: 4. The CDR3 runs to 15 residues. The CDR3 loop is CASSESTGKDTEAFF. The CDR3, as DNA: TGCGCCAGCAGTGAGTCGACAGGGAAGGACACTGAAGCTTTCTTT.